Each of the 22 T cell receptor beta chains below was sequenced from the same sample in a study of shared clonotypes between healthy human individuals. Sequencing used immunoSEQ multiplex PCR; TCRdb keeps in-frame clones, though not all of them. The sample has millions of clones; 85% to 95% are singletons. As defined, naive CD8 cells were CD45RO-negative and positively selected for CCR7, with terminally differentiated effector memory CD45RA+ cells excluded. Sequences were obtained from naive CD8+ T cells sorted from blood. Receptor source: a young man in good health.

The chain employs TRBV7-9 and TRBJ2-7; a weak D match, TRBD2 (5 bases). CDR1 is SEHNR, CDR2 FQNEAQ, per germline (reference sequence). The CDR3 loop spans 17 amino acids. Deletions cut 5 bases from V and 0 bases from J, with 20 bases between. This CDR3 reads CASSSSSEEDRSYEQYF. The CDR3 region has the DNA TGTGCCAGCAGCAGTTCCTCCGAGGAGGATCGCTCCTACGAGCAGTACTTC.

The chain recombines TRBV28 with TRBJ2-7; D tentatively reads TRBD1 or TRBD2 (5 bases each). The germline V and J ends were trimmed by 4 bases and 6 bases, with 13 bases remaining between them. The CDR3 is 13 amino acids. Germline CDR1 MDHEN, CDR2 SYDVKM. CDR3 loop: CASSWTPGGEQYF. The CDR3 nucleotides read TGTGCCAGCAGTTGGACCCCTGGGGGCGAGCAGTACTTC.

This chain connects TRBV19 to TRBJ1-3; D remains unclear. This CDR3 comprises 16 residues. V was shortened by 0 bases and J by 0 bases, with 9 bases between the two germline ends. Germline CDR1 is LNHDA and CDR2 is SQIVND (reference sequence). This CDR3 is CASSIDREGSGNTIYF. In DNA form, the CDR3 reads TGTGCCAGTAGTATAGATCGGGAAGGCTCTGGAAACACCATATATTTT.

About this clone: The same CDR3 arises from other DNA sequences in this sample as well. This chain joins TRBV7-9 and TRBJ2-5; D gene unclear. V was clipped by 4 bases and J by 0 bases, with 3 bases between them. The CDR3 runs 12 residues. Germline V gene sequence: CDR1 SEHNR, CDR2 FQNEAQ (reference sequence). CDR3 coding DNA: TGTGCCAGCAGCTCGTACCAAGAGACCCAGTACTTC. Translating it yields CASSSYQETQYF.

About this clone itself: Different DNA sequences within this sample yield the same CDR3. The rearrangement uses TRBV6-5 and TRBJ1-1; TRBD1 is a possible D gene (5 bases). The CDR3 extends over 14 amino acids. Per germline, CDR1 MNHEY and CDR2 SVGAGI. V was cut by 2 bases and J by 4 bases, with 11 bases left in between. This CDR3 reads CASSYGGEGTEAFF. As DNA, the CDR3 is TGTGCCAGCAGTTACGGGGGTGAGGGCACTGAAGCTTTCTTT.

This rearrangement joins TRBV9 to TRBJ1-5, with a tentative D call TRBD1 (5 bases). Germline CDR1 and CDR2: SGDLS and YYNGEE. The CDR3 is 13 amino acids. Trimming removed 4 bases from V and 6 bases from J, with 11 bases in between. CDR3 bases: TGTGCCAGCAGCCGGGGCACTGGTCAGCCCCAGCATTTT. Its translation is CASSRGTGQPQHF. Drawing the rest from reference TRBV9 and TRBJ1-5, the complete variable domain is DSGVTQTPKHLITATGQRVTLRCSPRSGDLSVYWYQQSLDQGLQFLIQYYNGEERAKGNILERFSAQQFPDLHSELNLSSLELGDSALYFCASSRGTGQPQHFGDGTRLSIL.

Note on this clone: Compared with germline, one end of the junction differs, possibly owing to a read error. The rearrangement uses TRBV7-7 and TRBJ2-2, with 11 bases aligning to TRBD1. The CDR3 consists of 15 residues. In germline, CDR1 is SSHAT, CDR2 FNYEAQ (reference sequence). The CDR3 sequence is CASSPGTGGTGELFF. The CDR3 DNA reads TGTGCTAGCAGCCCCGGGACAGGGGGTACCGGGGAGCTGTTTTTT.

V usage is TRBV30 and J usage is TRBJ1-3; D is uncertain. The CDR3 totals 16 residues. Germline assignment: CDR1 GTSNPN and CDR2 SVGIG (reference sequence). The ends were cut back, 4 bases at V and 0 bases at J, with 16 bases in the middle. CDR3 nucleotide sequence: TGTGCCTGGACCCCCAGCCCCAGCAGCTCTGGAAACACCATATATTTT. Protein sequence: CAWTPSPSSSGNTIYF. The entire variable domain, with the rest obtained from reference TRBV30 and TRBJ1-3, is as follows: SQTIHQWPATLVQPVGSPLSLECTVEGTSNPNLYWYRQAAGRGLQLLFYSVGIGQISSEVPQNLSASRPQDRQFILSSKKLLLSDSGFYLCAWTPSPSSSGNTIYFGEGSWLTVV.

The CDR3 sequence: CASSLYPGGRDNSPLHF. The DNA of the CDR3 is TGTGCCAGCAGCTTATACCCCGGTGGCCGCGATAATTCACCCCTCCACTTT. The V and J genes are TRBV7-9 and TRBJ1-6; D gene unclear. The germline V gene has CDR1 SEHNR and CDR2 FQNEAQ (reference sequence). Trimming shortened V by 2 bases and J by 5 bases, and 16 bases separated the two germline ends. This CDR3 spans 17 amino acids.

The chain couples TRBV28 to TRBJ2-7; possibly TRBD1 for D (6 bases). Germline V lookup: CDR1 MDHEN, CDR2 SYDVKM. The length of the CDR3 is 16 residues. Trimming pared 5 bases from V and 9 bases from J, leaving 26 bases between. The CDR3 nucleotides read TGTGCCAGCAGTCGGGTTCAGGGGATCGGATATCAGGGGCAGTACTTC. This sequence encodes CASSRVQGIGYQGQYF.

About this clone itself: This sample also contains other DNA sequences that code for the same CDR3. This chain's CDR3 is CATGTSGSSYEQYF. CDR3 bases: TGTGCCACAGGAACTAGCGGGAGTTCCTACGAGCAGTACTTC. The J gene is TRBJ2-7, the V gene TRBV15; 11 nucleotides match TRBD2. The V gene's germline CDR1 is LNHNV and CDR2 YYDKDF (reference sequence). Germline trimming cut 9 bases from V and 1 base from J; bases unmatched to any gene: 5. This CDR3 is built from 14 residues.

CDR3 in DNA: TGTGCCAGCAGAGGGACAGGGAAACATGGCTACACCTTC. Encoded protein: CASRGTGKHGYTF. The chain employs TRBV28 and TRBJ1-2; 9 positions match TRBD1. The CDR3 sequence is 13 residues long. Per the germline V gene, CDR1 is MDHEN and CDR2 is SYDVKM. Trimming at V came to 6 bases and at J to 6 bases, leaving 5 bases not matched to a gene.

The V call is TRBV27, the J call TRBJ1-1; tentatively, D is TRBD1 (6 bases). V was clipped by 5 bases and J by 1 base, with 11 bases between them. From germline, CDR1 is MNHEY and CDR2 SMNVEV (reference sequence). The CDR3 sequence is 14 residues long. The CDR3 DNA is TGTGCCAGCAGTCTTGTGACAGGGAACACTGAAGCTTTCTTT. It translates to CASSLVTGNTEAFF.

This chain links TRBV6-6 with TRBJ2-3, with D perhaps TRBD1 or TRBD2 (6 bases each). The CDR3 has 14 residues. V was trimmed by 6 bases and J by 3 bases, leaving 13 bases between them. CDR1 is MNHNY, CDR2 SVGAGI, per germline (reference sequence). In DNA form, the CDR3 reads TGTGCCAGCAGGCCTAGAGGGGGGACAGATACGCAGTATTTT. Its translation is CASRPRGGTDTQYF.

The rearrangement uses TRBV13 and TRBJ1-6, with D possibly TRBD1 on 5 matching bases. The V end lost 2 bases, the J end lost 8 bases, and 16 bases lay between the germline ends. Germline V gene sequence: CDR1 PRHDT, CDR2 FYEKMQ (reference sequence). The CDR3 runs to 16 residues. The CDR3 nucleotides read TGTGCCAGCAGCTTATACCAGGGTACTGGGGATTCACCCCTCCACTTT. It encodes CASSLYQGTGDSPLHF.

This chain links TRBV19 with TRBJ1-5; 7 positions agree with TRBD1. Trimming cost V 2 bases and J 9 bases; bases outside gene matches: 10. CDR1 and CDR2 from the germline V gene are LNHDA and SQIVND (reference sequence). CDR3 length: 15 amino acids. CDR3 coding DNA: TGTGCCAGTAGTATACGGGAGGGGGCATATCGGCCCCAGCATTTT. Its translation is CASSIREGAYRPQHF.

On this clone: The sample contains more than one DNA sequence encoding this CDR3. This chain joins TRBV4-1 and TRBJ1-4; D gene uncertain. Per germline, CDR1 MGHRA and CDR2 YSYEKL. The CDR3 is 13 amino acids. V lost 0 bases and J lost 8, with 7 bases in between. The CDR3 protein is CASSQDLEEKLFF. DNA for the CDR3: TGCGCCAGCAGCCAAGATCTAGAGGAAAAACTGTTTTTT.

The chain has TRBV7-8 and TRBJ2-7; 10 bases align to TRBD1. CDR3 length equals 13 residues. The V gene's germline CDR1 is SGHVS and CDR2 FQNEAQ. Losses at the gene ends were 2 bases for V and 6 bases for J; bases not matched to a gene: 1. The CDR3 nucleotides read TGTGCCAGCAGCTTAAGGGACAGGGGCGAGCAGTACTTC. Its translation is CASSLRDRGEQYF.

Comments on this clone: This CDR3 is also generated by other DNA sequences in the sample. The chain carries TRBV15 and TRBJ2-3; D is undetermined. Germline V gene sequence: CDR1 LNHNV, CDR2 YYDKDF (reference sequence). This CDR3 has 14 residues. Trimming left V 1 base short and J 0 bases short, with 5 bases between. This CDR3 is CATSRAGSTDTQYF. CDR3 DNA: TGTGCCACCAGCAGAGCAGGTAGCACAGATACGCAGTATTTT.

This chain uses TRBV6-5 with TRBJ1-2; D call uncertain. V was shortened by 6 bases and J by 3 bases, with 11 bases between the two germline ends. The germline CDR1 and CDR2 sequences are MNHEY and SVGAGI. This CDR3 has 13 amino acids. This chain's CDR3 is CASRTATYYGYTF. In DNA, the CDR3 is TGTGCCAGCAGAACTGCCACCTACTATGGCTACACCTTC.

This chain connects TRBV9 to TRBJ2-5; D might be TRBD1 or TRBD2, each matching 6 bases. V lost 0 bases and J 5 bases, leaving 11 bases between the germline ends. This CDR3 is built from 14 residues. Germline loops: CDR1 SGDLS, CDR2 YYNGEE. CDR3 DNA: TGTGCCAGCAGCGTAGGATCGGGGGCTGAGACCCAGTACTTC. Its translation: CASSVGSGAETQYF. The full variable domain, completed using reference TRBV9 and TRBJ2-5, is DSGVTQTPKHLITATGQRVTLRCSPRSGDLSVYWYQQSLDQGLQFLIQYYNGEERAKGNILERFSAQQFPDLHSELNLSSLELGDSALYFCASSVGSGAETQYFGPGTRLLVL.

The chain links TRBV7-9 to TRBJ1-6; maybe TRBD1 (5 bases). Trimming left V 4 bases short and J 9 bases short, with 13 bases between. Germline-derived CDR1 and CDR2 are SEHNR and FQNEAQ (reference sequence). The CDR3 is made up of 14 amino acids. The CDR3 DNA sequence: TGTGCCAGCAGCTATATCAGGGAAGGTTCACCCCTCCACTTT. Amino acids: CASSYIREGSPLHF. The variable domain in full, with the rest retrieved from reference TRBV7-9 and TRBJ1-6, is DTGVSQNPRHKITKRGQNVTFRCDPISEHNRLYWYRQTLGQGPEFLTYFQNEAQLEKSRLLSDRFSAERPKGSFSTLEIQRTEQGDSAMYLCASSYIREGSPLHFGNGTRLTVT.